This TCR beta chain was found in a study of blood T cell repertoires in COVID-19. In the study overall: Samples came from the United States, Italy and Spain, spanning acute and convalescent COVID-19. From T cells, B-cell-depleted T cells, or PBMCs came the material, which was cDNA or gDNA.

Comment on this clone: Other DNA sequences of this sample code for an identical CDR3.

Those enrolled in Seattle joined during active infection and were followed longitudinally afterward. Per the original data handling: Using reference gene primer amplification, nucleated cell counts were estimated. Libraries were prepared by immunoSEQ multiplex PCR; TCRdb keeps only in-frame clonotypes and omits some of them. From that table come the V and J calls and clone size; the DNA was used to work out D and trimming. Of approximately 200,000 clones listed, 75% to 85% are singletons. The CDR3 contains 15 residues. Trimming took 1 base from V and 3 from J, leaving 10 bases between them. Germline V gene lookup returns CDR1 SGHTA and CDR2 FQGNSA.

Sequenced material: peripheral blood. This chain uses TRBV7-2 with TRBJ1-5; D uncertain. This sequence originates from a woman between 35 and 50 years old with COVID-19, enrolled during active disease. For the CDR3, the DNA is TGTGCCAGCAGCTTAGTTGGCGGAATCAATCAGCCCCAGCATTTT. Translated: CASSLVGGINQPQHF.